The 12 T cell receptor beta chains below come from one sample, sequenced in a study of OX40 agonist ivuxolimab in advanced cancers. The method was immunoSEQ multiplex PCR; TCRdb's version includes in-frame clones alone and lacks a portion of them. Of approximately 100,000 clones detected, under 85% appear once; the ten largest clones hold 5.5%. This material consisted of CD4+ or CD8+ T cells sorted from blood, taken in a trial of the OX40 agonist ivuxolimab. Receptors originate from an adult with an advanced solid tumor such as melanoma, head and neck, liver or kidney cancer.

This sequence joins TRBV2 and TRBJ1-2; 7 positions agree with TRBD1. The V and J ends lost 4 bases and 4 bases, in that order; junction bases with no gene match: 6. Germline V CDR1 and CDR2: SNHLY, FYNNEI. The CDR3 contains 14 residues. CDR3 DNA sequence: TGTGCCAGCAGTGTAGAGGGGGCGATCTATGGCTACACCTTC. Protein: CASSVEGAIYGYTF.

This clone was seen a few times. The rearrangement joins TRBV9 to TRBJ2-6; perhaps TRBD2 as D (6 bases). Germline V CDR1 and CDR2: SGDLS, YYNGEE. With 0 bases removed from V and 4 bases from J, the gap between germline ends came to 8 bases. CDR3 length: 15 residues. The CDR3 sequence: CASSVGGRGANVLTF. The CDR3 DNA follows: TGTGCCAGCAGCGTAGGAGGGAGGGGGGCCAACGTCCTGACTTTC.

The sample holds a few counts of this clone. The chain combines TRBV5-8 with TRBJ1-5; D gene unclear. The CDR3 covers 15 residues. V lost 0 bases to trimming and J lost 3 bases, with 10 bases between them. The germline V gene encodes CDR1 SGHTS and CDR2 YDEGEE. This CDR3 is CASSLADRLNQPQHF. The CDR3 nucleotides are TGTGCCAGCAGCTTGGCTGACCGGCTCAATCAGCCCCAGCATTTT.

The gene calls are TRBV19 and TRBJ1-5; 7 bases line up with TRBD1. V trimming: 0 bases; J trimming: 4 bases; junction bases outside the gene matches: 9. The germline CDR1 and CDR2 sequences are LNHDA and SQIVND (reference sequence). The CDR3 has 17 residues. The CDR3 sequence: CASSIDQGVQRNQPQHF. DNA of the CDR3: TGTGCCAGTAGTATAGATCAGGGGGTTCAGAGAAATCAGCCCCAGCATTTT.

This chain connects TRBV5-6 to TRBJ2-3, with TRBD2 identical over 12 bases. This CDR3 region has 16 residues. Germline CDR1 is SGHDT and CDR2 is YYEEEE. V was clipped by 0 bases and J by 4 bases; unmatched bases: 3. Here the CDR3 reads CASSLALAGGPDTQYF. CDR3 sequence (DNA): TGTGCCAGCAGCTTGGCTCTAGCGGGAGGGCCAGATACGCAGTATTTT.

The chain employs TRBV5-4 and TRBJ2-4, with D maybe TRBD1 (6 bases). The CDR3 is 16 residues long. Germline values: CDR1 SGHNT, CDR2 YYREEE (reference sequence). V lost 0 bases and J 0 bases, leaving 10 bases between the germline ends. The CDR3: CASSLGQELAKNIQYF. The CDR3 region has the DNA TGTGCCAGCAGCTTGGGACAGGAGTTAGCCAAAAACATTCAGTACTTC.

The chain links TRBV14 to TRBJ1-5; 9 bases align to TRBD1. CDR3 length: 13 residues. Germline-derived CDR1 and CDR2 are SGHDN and FVKESK. J was trimmed by 5 bases and V by 4 bases; bases with no gene match: 0. The CDR3, as DNA: TGTGCCAGCAGCCGGGACAGGGATCAGCCCCAGCATTTT. Translation gives CASSRDRDQPQHF.

This clone was found a few times. The chain combines TRBV27 with TRBJ2-7; D is perhaps TRBD2 (6 bases). There are 13 residues in the CDR3. Germline assignment: CDR1 MNHEY and CDR2 SMNVEV (reference sequence). Deletions cut 8 bases from V and 0 bases from J, with 11 bases between. The CDR3 sequence: CASFGGASYEQYF. CDR3 bases: TGTGCCAGCTTTGGCGGGGCCTCCTACGAGCAGTACTTC.

The rearrangement uses TRBV5-6 and TRBJ1-2; the match to TRBD1 covers 7 bases. V shed 3 bases, J shed 1 base, and the junction held 9 bases outside the gene matches. The CDR3 consists of 16 residues. Germline V gives CDR1 SGHDT, CDR2 YYEEEE. CDR3 in amino acids: CASSWGTVSYNYGYTF. In DNA, the CDR3 is TGTGCCAGCAGCTGGGGGACAGTCAGTTATAACTATGGCTACACCTTC.

The V gene is TRBV7-2, the J gene TRBJ1-4, with TRBD1 identical over 10 bases. CDR3 length equals 14 residues. Trimming took 7 bases from V and 8 from J; bases not matched to a gene: 7. CDR1 is SGHTA, CDR2 FQGNSA, per germline. CDR3 DNA: TGTGCCAGCAACTTCGGACAGGGGGAAGAAAAACTGTTTTTT. Encoded protein: CASNFGQGEEKLFF.

The V call is TRBV2, the J call TRBJ2-1, with TRBD2 matching over 8 bases. The CDR3 is 13 residues long. V lost 10 bases and J lost 4; bases outside the gene matches: 6. CDR1 and CDR2 from the germline V gene are SNHLY and FYNNEI. CDR3 in DNA: TGTGCCATCTCTACTAGCGGTTACAATGAGCAGTTCTTC. Translated, it gives CAISTSGYNEQFF.

The rearrangement joins TRBV5-4 to TRBJ1-1; 9 nucleotides align to TRBD1. The V segment lost 0 bases and the J segment 5 bases; nucleotides outside the gene matches: 2. CDR3 length: 14 amino acids. Per the germline V gene, CDR1 is SGHNT and CDR2 is YYREEE (reference sequence). The CDR3 loop is CASSLDRGQTEAFF. For the CDR3, the DNA is TGTGCCAGCAGCTTGGACAGGGGGCAGACTGAAGCTTTCTTT.